This T cell receptor beta chain is from a study of T-cell reconstitution after alpha-beta-depleted transplantation in children. Deletions cut 4 bases from V and 1 base from J, with 5 bases between. This CDR3 has 12 amino acids. Germline V lookup: CDR1 SGHDT, CDR2 YYEEEE. This clonotype showed up many times. The antigen remains unidentified. Just one base apart from a much larger clone, this may be a read error. Unique molecular identifiers were incorporated into the prepared TCRbeta library. TCRdb reprocessed the PCR reads via MiXCR and lists one record per CDR3 protein. Of 550,000 to 800,000 distinct CDR3 sequences in the sample, 10% to 15% are singletons; the top ten hold 0.79%. General study findings and limits: Newly produced T cells mostly provided counts and TCRbeta diversity after one year, as hyperexpanded clones declined.

The sample here was PBMCs, taken before TCRalphabeta/CD19-depleted stem cell transplant. The TCR comes from a girl aged 2 to 9 with congenital amegakaryocytic thrombocytopenia, due to receive a stem cell transplant. The chain is built from TRBV5-6 and TRBJ2-5; D is unclear. The chain's CDR3 is CASSVIQETQYF. CDR3 DNA: TGTGCCAGCAGCGTAATCCAAGAGACCCAGTACTTC.